The rows below give T cell receptor beta chains drawn from one sample of a study of prognosis after radiotherapy for stage I lung cancer. TCRdb analysed the multiplex PCR reads with MiXCR anew, one entry per CDR3 protein. The repertoire has about 24,000 distinct CDR3 sequences, about 34% of them found once; the top ten carry 60% to 65%. This sample comprised PBMCs, obtained before or after stereotactic body radiation therapy (not recorded which). These receptors all come from a donor over 45 with non-small cell lung cancer. Both conserved end residues are part of each CDR3. Each record gives: clone size, V gene, CDR3 length, J gene, D gene, CDR3 protein, CDR3 DNA. The D gene is left open where the match is weak. Some rows mark clone size as missing; the rest say once, few, many or name a class of expanded clone.

many	TRBV7-3	14	TRBJ2-7	TRBD2	CASSLTGGPGEQYF	TGTGCCAGCAGCTTAACGGGAGGGCCTGGCGAGCAGTACTTC
many	TRBV2	12	TRBJ2-3	TRBD2	CASSEGGDTQYF	TGTGCCAGCAGTGAGGGGGGGGATACGCAGTATTTT
once	TRBV20-1	14	TRBJ1-5	.	CSASEGFGNQPQHF	TGCAGTGCTAGTGAGGGGTTCGGCAATCAGCCCCAGCATTTT
.	TRBV27	14	TRBJ2-7	TRBD1	CASSSGGGGYDQYF	TGTGCCAGCAGCTCAGGGGGCGGTGGCTACGATCAGTACTTC
.	TRBV19	12	TRBJ1-5	.	CATTDRGQPQHF	TGTGCCACTACGGACAGAGGTCAGCCCCAGCATTTT
many	TRBV12-3/TRBV12-4	15	TRBJ2-1	TRBD2	CASSLDSGRNNEQFF	TGTGCCAGCAGTTTGGATAGCGGGAGGAATAATGAGCAGTTCTTC
many	TRBV29-1	15	TRBJ1-2	TRBD1	CSVRTSGQGGYGYTF	TGCAGCGTCAGAACGTCCGGACAGGGGGGGTATGGCTACACCTTC
many	TRBV20-1	12	TRBJ1-1	TRBD1	CSAGQGVAEAFF	TGCAGTGCCGGACAGGGGGTGGCTGAAGCTTTCTTT
few	TRBV4-3	15	TRBJ2-3	.	CASSQTAARPDTQYF	TGCGCCAGCAGCCAGACAGCAGCCCGGCCAGATACGCAGTATTTT
once	TRBV7-2	16	TRBJ2-7	.	CASSDTLIWTFYEQYF	TGTGCCAGCAGCGATACTTTAATATGGACCTTCTACGAGCAGTACTTC
.	TRBV20-1	16	TRBJ2-7	TRBD2	CSARVTSGSVIYEQYF	TGCAGTGCTAGAGTGACTAGCGGGAGTGTTATCTACGAGCAGTACTTC
many	TRBV28	15	TRBJ2-7	.	CASSYGGIDQFEQYF	TGTGCCAGCAGTTACGGCGGGATTGATCAGTTCGAGCAGTACTTC
.	TRBV20-1	13	TRBJ2-6	.	CSAQTRGRDVLTF	TGCAGTGCGCAGACCCGGGGCAGGGACGTCCTGACTTTC
few	TRBV29-1	15	TRBJ1-1	TRBD1	CSVYSPTGWSTEAFF	TGCAGCGTTTATTCCCCGACAGGGTGGAGCACTGAAGCTTTCTTT
.	TRBV20-1	15	TRBJ2-1	TRBD2	CSARDSRGVYNEQFF	TGCAGTGCTAGAGATTCACGGGGGGTATACAATGAGCAGTTCTTC
many	TRBV24-1	13	TRBJ1-1	TRBD1	CATSRQGGTEAFF	TGTGCCACCAGCCGACAGGGGGGGACTGAAGCTTTCTTT
many	TRBV5-1	15	TRBJ2-5	TRBD2	CASSLARTSGETQYF	TGCGCCAGCAGCTTGGCGCGGACTAGCGGGGAGACCCAGTACTTC
many	TRBV7-6	13	TRBJ1-1	.	CASSFSVGAEAFF	TGTGCCAGCAGCTTTTCTGTCGGGGCTGAAGCTTTCTTT
few	TRBV2	14	TRBJ1-5	TRBD1	CASSEMAGGQPQHF	TGTGCCAGCAGTGAAATGGCAGGGGGACAGCCCCAGCATTTT
many	TRBV2	14	TRBJ1-2	.	CASSEEEMDYGYTF	TGTGCCAGCAGTGAGGAGGAAATGGACTATGGCTACACCTTC
many	TRBV5-1	15	TRBJ2-1	.	CATSRVGNSYNEQFF	TGCGCCACCTCGAGGGTGGGGAACTCCTACAATGAGCAGTTCTTC
many	TRBV6-5	14	TRBJ2-6	.	CASSYNSGANVLTF	TGTGCCAGCAGTTACAACTCTGGGGCCAACGTCCTGACTTTC
many	TRBV4-1	15	TRBJ2-3	TRBD2	CASSQNAGLADTQYF	TGCGCCAGCAGCCAAAACGCGGGACTAGCAGATACGCAGTATTTT
many	TRBV4-3	15	TRBJ1-6	.	CASSQLAINNSPLHF	TGCGCCAGCAGCCAACTCGCCATTAATAATTCACCCCTCCACTTT
.	TRBV10-1	15	TRBJ2-1	.	CASSEGLGDSNEQFF	TGCGCCAGCAGTGAAGGGCTAGGCGATAGCAATGAGCAGTTCTTC
many	TRBV29-1	13	TRBJ2-1	TRBD2	CSVGWTRANEQFF	TGCAGCGTTGGGTGGACTAGGGCTAATGAGCAGTTCTTC
many	TRBV7-8	15	TRBJ2-2	TRBD2	CASSSRTSNTGELFF	TGTGCCAGCAGCTCGCGGACTAGCAACACCGGGGAGCTGTTTTTT
once	TRBV28	15	TRBJ1-5	.	CASSKFVTVVQPQHF	TGTGCCAGCAGTAAGTTTGTGACAGTGGTTCAGCCCCAGCATTTT
.	TRBV12-3/TRBV12-4	13	TRBJ2-2	TRBD2	CVSIFVAGGELFF	TGTGTCAGCATTTTTGTAGCGGGCGGGGAGCTGTTTTTT
many	TRBV12-3/TRBV12-4	15	TRBJ2-3	.	CASSFESASIDTQYF	TGTGCCAGCAGTTTCGAGTCGGCTAGTATAGATACGCAGTATTTT
many	TRBV7-9	12	TRBJ2-3	.	CASSFEVDTQYF	TGTGCCAGCAGCTTCGAGGTTGATACGCAGTATTTT
many	TRBV19	13	TRBJ2-7	.	CASSITEGGEQYF	TGTGCCAGTAGTATCACCGAGGGTGGGGAGCAGTACTTC
many	TRBV3-1	15	TRBJ2-1	TRBD2	CASTPPGGRSNEQFF	TGTGCCAGCACCCCCCCCGGGGGGAGATCCAATGAGCAGTTCTTC
many	TRBV7-3	16	TRBJ2-1	.	CASSLTSGLSYNEQFF	TGTGCCAGCAGCTTAACTAGCGGTCTCTCCTACAATGAGCAGTTCTTC
many	TRBV5-1	13	TRBJ2-2	.	CASKEPGAGELFF	TGCGCCAGCAAGGAACCCGGAGCCGGGGAGCTGTTTTTT
many	TRBV24-1	17	TRBJ1-2	TRBD1	CATSDPRTGSANYGYTF	TGTGCCACCAGTGATCCCCGGACAGGGAGCGCTAACTATGGCTACACCTTC
many	TRBV14	14	TRBJ1-2	TRBD1	CASSQMGQVYGYTF	TGTGCCAGCAGCCAGATGGGACAGGTCTATGGCTACACCTTC
many	TRBV12-5	13	TRBJ1-1	.	CASAPPRVTEAFF	TGTGCTAGTGCCCCACCCCGGGTGACAGAAGCTTTCTTT
many	TRBV30	13	TRBJ2-2	.	CAWSGANTGELFF	TGTGCCTGGAGCGGGGCGAACACCGGGGAGCTGTTTTTT